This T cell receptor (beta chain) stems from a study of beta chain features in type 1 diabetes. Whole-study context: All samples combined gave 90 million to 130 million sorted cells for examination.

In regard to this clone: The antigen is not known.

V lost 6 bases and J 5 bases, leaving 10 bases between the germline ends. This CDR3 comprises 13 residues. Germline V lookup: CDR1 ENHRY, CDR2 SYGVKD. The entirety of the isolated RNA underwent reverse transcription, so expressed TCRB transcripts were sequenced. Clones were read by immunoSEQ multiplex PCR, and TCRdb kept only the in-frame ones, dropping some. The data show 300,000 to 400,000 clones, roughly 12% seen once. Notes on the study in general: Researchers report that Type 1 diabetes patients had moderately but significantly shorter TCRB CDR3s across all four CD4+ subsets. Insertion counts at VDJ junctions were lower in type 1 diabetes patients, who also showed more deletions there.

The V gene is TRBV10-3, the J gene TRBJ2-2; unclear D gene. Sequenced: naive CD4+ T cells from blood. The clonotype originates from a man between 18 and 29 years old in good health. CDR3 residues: CAISFSGTGELFF. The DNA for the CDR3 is TGTGCCATCAGCTTCTCCGGTACCGGGGAGCTGTTTTTT.